Below, 2 T cell receptor beta chains from the same sample are listed, as sequenced in a study of OX40 agonist ivuxolimab in advanced cancers. Libraries were prepared by immunoSEQ multiplex PCR; TCRdb keeps only in-frame clonotypes and omits some of them. The data show some 80,000 clones, less than 90% seen once. The sequenced sample was CD4+ or CD8+ T cells sorted from blood, obtained in a trial of the OX40 agonist ivuxolimab. These receptors were obtained from an adult with an advanced solid tumor such as melanoma, head and neck, liver or kidney cancer.

The V and J genes are TRBV2 and TRBJ1-2, with 9 bases that match TRBD1. In germline, CDR1 is SNHLY, CDR2 FYNNEI. With 6 bases clipped from V and 3 bases from J, the junction kept 5 bases outside the gene matches. This CDR3 contains 14 residues. For the CDR3, the DNA is TGTGCCAGCAGCGACGACAGGGGGGACTATGGCTACACCTTC. Translating it yields CASSDDRGDYGYTF.

The chain uses TRBV5-1 and TRBJ2-3, with 10 nucleotides matching TRBD2. The CDR3 runs to 15 residues. Trimming cost V 3 bases and J 3 bases; bases outside gene matches: 4. In germline, CDR1 is SGHRS, CDR2 YFSETQ. The CDR3 coding sequence is TGCGCCAGCAGCTCTGGGACTAGCGAGACAGATACGCAGTATTTT. Translated: CASSSGTSETDTQYF.